Given below is one T cell receptor beta chain in context. These data originate in a study of shared clonotypes between healthy human individuals. Study summary: The donors, a couple of women and a few men, were aged 18 to 49.

V lost 2 bases, J lost 2 bases, and 7 bases lay in between. Per the germline V gene, CDR1 is SNHLY and CDR2 is FYNNEI. The CDR3 spans 13 residues. Profiling relied on immunoSEQ multiplex PCR, and the TCRdb table lists in-frame clones only, not all of them. Among about 1 million clones listed, about 80% were seen once. This TCR came from a young man in good health. Some clones in this sample may be carry-over from other donors' samples. The specimen sequenced was memory CD4+ T cells from PBMCs. This sample's subset: CD45RA-negative fraction. The rearrangement uses TRBV2 and TRBJ2-7; TRBD2 might be the D (5 bases). CDR3 residues: CASSERLPYEQYF. The CDR3 bases are TGTGCCAGCAGTGAACGACTACCCTACGAGCAGTACTTC.